A single sample is the source of the 24 T cell receptor beta chains below, sequenced in a study of blood T cells in healthy people across ages. The use of a sample-barcoded 5' primer and a J-beta primer mix characterized a second PCR of about 7 to 12 cycles. TCRdb re-called the 5' RACE reads through MiXCR, storing one row per CDR3 protein. The sample carries 920,000 or so distinct CDR3 sequences, 40% to 50% recorded once. What was sequenced was blood. The source of these receptors is a woman aged 55-75 years in good health.

J is TRBJ1-1 and V is TRBV7-9, with D unclear. This CDR3 comprises 15 residues. CDR1 is SEHNR, CDR2 FQNEAQ, per germline (reference sequence). Trimming cost V 5 bases and J 0 bases, with 13 bases left between them. DNA for the CDR3: TGTGCCAGCAGCCGAAGCGGACCCATGAACACTGAAGCTTTCTTT. It specifies CASSRSGPMNTEAFF.

This chain links TRBV12-3 or TRBV12-4 with TRBJ2-4; D is unclear. The CDR3 loop spans 11 amino acids. V was cut by 4 bases and J by 13 bases, with 11 bases left in between. In DNA, the CDR3 is TGTGCCAGCAGTTCGAGCTACGCGCAGTACTTC. It is translated as CASSSSYAQYF.

This clonotype has only a few counts. V and J are TRBV24-1 and TRBJ2-1; 11 nucleotides agree with TRBD1. Per germline, CDR1 KGHDR and CDR2 SFDVKD. J was trimmed by 6 bases and V by 9 bases; bases with no gene match: 3. The CDR3 runs to 13 residues. CDR3 coding DNA: TGTGCCACCGGACAGGGGGCGGGCAATGAGCAGTTCTTC. Protein: CATGQGAGNEQFF.

The chain joins TRBV28 to TRBJ2-7, with 7 bases lining up with TRBD1. Germline lookup yields CDR1 MDHEN and CDR2 SYDVKM. The length of the CDR3 is 17 residues. V lost 6 bases and J lost 0; bases outside the gene matches: 14. CDR3 residues: CASSPILNYRGSYEQYF. The DNA for the CDR3 is TGTGCCAGCAGCCCCATCCTGAACTACAGGGGCTCCTACGAGCAGTACTTC.

The V call is TRBV27, the J call TRBJ2-3, with TRBD1 matching 7 bases. Germline V lookup: CDR1 MNHEY, CDR2 SMNVEV (reference sequence). This CDR3 has 17 amino acids. J gave up 0 bases and V 4 bases, and 10 bases lay outside the gene matches. CDR3: CASSSLGQMTSTDTQYF. CDR3 sequence (DNA): TGTGCCAGCAGTTCCCTGGGACAGATGACTAGCACAGATACGCAGTATTTT.

The chain uses TRBV5-1 and TRBJ2-7, with D perhaps TRBD2 (6 bases). V lost 0 bases and J 3 bases, leaving 10 bases between the germline ends. The germline V gene has CDR1 SGHRS and CDR2 YFSETQ. The CDR3 extends over 14 amino acids. In DNA form, the CDR3 reads TGCGCCAGCAGCTTGGAGGGACTTCTCTACGAGCAGTACTTC. Translating gives CASSLEGLLYEQYF.

Concerning this clonotype itself: It may be a read error: a sequence one base away is much more abundant. The chain recombines TRBV7-2 with TRBJ2-1; no firm D call. The germline V gene has CDR1 SGHTA and CDR2 FQGNSA. There are 16 residues in the CDR3. V lost 4 bases, J lost 4 bases, and 17 bases lay in between. Here the CDR3 reads CASSYASLQLYNEQFF. The CDR3 nucleotides are TGTGCCAGCAGCTATGCCAGTCTTCAATTGTACAATGAGCAGTTCTTC.

The chain employs TRBV7-6 and TRBJ2-3; a possible D gene is TRBD1 (6 bases). This CDR3 has 15 residues. Trimming shortened V by 3 bases and J by 4 bases, and 14 bases separated the two germline ends. CDR1 and CDR2 from the germline V gene are SGHVS and FNYEAQ. The CDR3 reads CASSFGRTEADTQYF. The CDR3, as DNA: TGTGCCAGCAGCTTCGGGCGGACAGAGGCAGATACGCAGTATTTT.

This clonotype came up a few times. The chain uses TRBV7-6 and TRBJ2-7, with TRBD2 identical over 10 bases. After removal of 5 bases from V and 6 bases from J, the junction contained 7 bases not matched to a gene. Germline V gene data show CDR1 as SGHVS and CDR2 as FNYEAQ. The CDR3 runs to 14 residues. CDR3 residues: CASSPGTSAAEQYF. DNA of the CDR3: TGTGCCAGCAGCCCGGGGACTAGCGCGGCCGAGCAGTACTTC.

This chain connects TRBV6-2 or TRBV6-3 to TRBJ2-7, with TRBD2 matching 7 bases. The CDR3 totals 13 residues. V gave up 8 bases and J gave up 3 bases; unmatched junction bases: 7. CDR1 is MNHEY, CDR2 SVGEGT, per germline. The CDR3 reads CASHPLADYEQYF. CDR3 sequence (DNA): TGTGCCAGCCACCCCCTAGCGGACTACGAGCAGTACTTC.

The chain recombines TRBV28 with TRBJ2-1; D not certain. Germline V gene lookup returns CDR1 MDHEN and CDR2 SYDVKM. Trimming took 11 bases from V and 5 from J, leaving 10 bases between them. There are 11 residues in the CDR3. The CDR3 nucleotides are TGTGCCGGTGTATCCGACAATGAGCAGTTCTTC. This codes for CAGVSDNEQFF.

This clonotype was seen ten or more times. This rearrangement joins TRBV9 to TRBJ2-7; a weak D match, TRBD2 (5 bases). This CDR3 is built from 11 residues. In germline, CDR1 is SGDLS, CDR2 YYNGEE. V lost 0 bases and J 7 bases, leaving 5 bases between the germline ends. This CDR3 is CASSVGGEQYF. The CDR3 DNA sequence: TGTGCCAGCAGCGTAGGCGGGGAGCAGTACTTC.

This chain connects TRBV15 to TRBJ2-7; D remains ambiguous. The CDR3 is 17 residues long. The V gene's germline CDR1 is LNHNV and CDR2 YYDKDF (reference sequence). V was clipped by 0 bases and J by 2 bases, with 17 bases between them. The CDR3 spells CATSREPTRRSAYEQYF. CDR3 nucleotides: TGTGCCACCAGCAGAGAACCGACTCGCAGGAGCGCCTACGAGCAGTACTTC. Looking up the rest from reference TRBV15 and TRBJ2-7 gives the full variable domain: DAMVIQNPRYQVTQFGKPVTLSCSQTLNHNVMYWYQQKSSQAPKLLFHYYDKDFNNEADTPDNFQSRRPNTSFCFLDIRSPGLGDTAMYLCATSREPTRRSAYEQYFGPGTRLTVT.

This clonotype appeared once. As DNA, the CDR3 is TGTGCCACCAGCAGAGTAGGGGCTAGCACAGATACGCAGTATTTT. Its translation is CATSRVGASTDTQYF. J is TRBJ2-3 and V is TRBV15; possibly TRBD1 for D (5 bases). The length of the CDR3 is 15 residues. Germline V lookup: CDR1 LNHNV, CDR2 YYDKDF (reference sequence). V was trimmed by 1 base and J by 0 bases, leaving 8 bases between them.

The sample holds a few counts of this clonotype. The chain joins TRBV29-1 to TRBJ2-7; no definite D call. V lost 2 bases to trimming and J lost 1 base, with 15 bases between them. CDR1 is SQVTM, CDR2 ANQGSEA, per germline. This CDR3 contains 15 residues. The CDR3: CSVESRQIDSYEQYF. CDR3 in DNA: TGCAGCGTTGAATCGAGGCAGATCGATTCCTACGAGCAGTACTTC.

This chain joins TRBV5-6 and TRBJ2-5; perhaps TRBD2 as D (6 bases). The end of the DNA aligns better with TRBJ2-7, so the J call may be wrong. Per germline, CDR1 SGHDT and CDR2 YYEEEE. The CDR3 loop spans 16 amino acids. As DNA, the CDR3 is TGTGCCAGCAGCTTGTATAAGCGGGTGGCGGGCTACGAGCAGTACTTC. This sequence encodes CASSLYKRVAGYEQYF.

The V and J genes are TRBV5-1 and TRBJ2-3; D uncertain. V lost 5 bases and J lost 0, with 10 bases in between. The CDR3 totals 14 residues. Germline V CDR1 and CDR2: SGHRS, YFSETQ. CDR3 DNA: TGCGCCAGCAGGGAGCATTTAAGCACAGATACGCAGTATTTT. Its translation is CASREHLSTDTQYF.

This clonotype has more than one count but fewer than ten. The chain couples TRBV5-1 to TRBJ2-7; TRBD2 aligns across 8 bases. This CDR3 comprises 18 residues. Trimming took 4 bases from V and 0 from J; bases not matched to a gene: 15. Germline V gene sequence: CDR1 SGHRS, CDR2 YFSETQ. This CDR3 is CASSPFGVETSVSYEQYF. The CDR3 coding sequence is TGCGCCAGCAGCCCATTCGGTGTTGAGACTAGCGTCTCCTACGAGCAGTACTTC.

The chain carries TRBV7-7 and TRBJ2-1; the match to TRBD2 covers 9 bases. Per the germline V gene, CDR1 is SSHAT and CDR2 is FNYEAQ (reference sequence). V dropped 5 bases and J dropped 9; count of bases not matched to a gene: 14. The CDR3 extends over 16 amino acids. The CDR3 DNA is TGTGCCAGCAGCCCCTGCCGGCTAGCGGGGATGTGTGAGCAGTTCTTC. Its protein product is CASSPCRLAGMCEQFF.

This clonotype was observed a few times. The chain is built from TRBV20-1 and TRBJ2-5; D uncertain. Germline CDR1 is DFQATT and CDR2 is SNEGSKA (reference sequence). V gave up 8 bases and J gave up 1 base, with 11 bases separating them. The CDR3 has 12 residues. The CDR3 nucleotides read TGCAGTATACAGTTTGGCCAAGAGACCCAGTACTTC. Amino acid sequence: CSIQFGQETQYF.

The chain links TRBV20-1 to TRBJ2-7; the D is unclear. The germline V gene encodes CDR1 DFQATT and CDR2 SNEGSKA (reference sequence). Deletions cut 3 bases from V and 11 bases from J, with 20 bases between. The CDR3 consists of 13 residues. In DNA form, the CDR3 reads TGCAGTGCTAGTCTTCTTTTGGGCTGGTTAGAGTACTTC. Translation: CSASLLLGWLEYF.

The chain couples TRBV6-5 to TRBJ2-1; tentative D call: TRBD1 (6 bases). The V gene lost 7 bases and the J gene lost 11 bases, with 12 bases spanning the gap. Germline V gene lookup returns CDR1 MNHEY and CDR2 SVGAGI. The length of the CDR3 is 11 residues. The CDR3 DNA sequence: TGTGCCAGCATCAGGGGAAGTAAGCAGTTCTTC. Translated, it gives CASIRGSKQFF.

The rearrangement uses TRBV25-1 and TRBJ2-5; D is undetermined. V was trimmed by 1 base and J by 4 bases, leaving 13 bases between them. Looked up from germline, CDR1 is MGHDK and CDR2 is SYGVNS. The CDR3 spans 15 residues. CDR3 in DNA: TGTGCCAGCAGTGAATTCGGGCCCCTCGGAGAGACCCAGTACTTC. This translates into CASSEFGPLGETQYF.

The rearrangement links TRBV12-5 to TRBJ2-4; D not certain. TRBJ2-7 matches the DNA end more closely, so the J call is doubtful. CDR1 and CDR2 (germline): LGHNT, FRNRAP. The CDR3 length is 18 residues. CDR3 DNA: TGTGCTAGTGGTCCGCACACCAAACTTCAGACCAAGGACTACGAGCAGTACTTC. This codes for CASGPHTKLQTKDYEQYF.